The T cell receptor beta chain under discussion was sequenced for a study of blood T cell repertoires in COVID-19. With 4 bases removed from V and 5 bases from J, the gap between germline ends came to 11 bases. The CDR3 is made up of 13 amino acids. In germline, CDR1 is SNHLY, CDR2 FYNNEI. The table came from immunoSEQ multiplex PCR; TCRdb's copy has only in-frame clones and leaves some out. The repertoire consists of 150,000 to 200,000 clones, with 88% occurring once and the leading ten covering 25% to 30%. This TCR derives from a man aged 60 to 69 with acute or convalescent COVID-19. V gene TRBV2 combines with J gene TRBJ2-5; a weak D match, TRBD1 (6 bases). What was sequenced was peripheral blood. CDR3 loop: CASSARGSETQYF. The CDR3 DNA reads as TGTGCCAGCAGTGCCAGGGGAAGCGAGACCCAGTACTTC.